Listed below are T cell receptor beta chains from one sample, sequenced in a study of identical twins. TCRdb re-called the 5' RACE reads through MiXCR, storing one row per CDR3 protein. The sample yields hundreds of thousands of distinct CDR3 sequences, approximately 9% seen once. This same sample was also taken into another study, of yellow fever vaccine responses in identical twins.

Sequenced sample: PBMCs. The receptors originated from a woman between 18 and 29 years old in good health. CDR3s include the opening cysteine and the closing phenylalanine or tryptophan. Fields, in order: J gene, CDR3 length, clone size, D gene, V gene, CDR3 protein, CDR3 DNA. A D gene is named only where the DNA matches it firmly. Only some rows state a clone size, as once, few, many or a class for expanded clones.

J: TRBJ2-1; length: 15; size: NA; D: NA; V: TRBV5-1; CDR3: CASSHRDNSYNEQFF; DNA: TGCGCCAGCAGCCACCGGGACAACTCCTACAATGAGCAGTTCTTC
J: TRBJ2-1; length: 18; size: NA; D: NA; V: TRBV4-1; CDR3: CASSQGKQDIIRGSEQFF; DNA: TGCGCCAGCAGCCAAGGGAAACAGGACATTATAAGGGGTTCTGAGCAGTTCTTC
J: TRBJ2-7; length: 16; size: many; D: NA; V: TRBV3-1; CDR3: CASSHDSRSLDYEQYF; DNA: TGTGCCAGCAGCCACGACTCCAGGTCTCTGGACTACGAGCAGTACTTC
J: TRBJ2-5; length: 12; size: NA; D: NA; V: TRBV6-5; CDR3: CASREIGETQYF; DNA: TGTGCCAGCAGAGAGATAGGGGAGACCCAGTACTTC
J: TRBJ2-7; length: 11; size: NA; D: NA; V: TRBV18; CDR3: CASSPGQSQYF; DNA: TGTGCCAGCTCACCCGGACAGTCCCAGTACTTC
J: TRBJ2-1; length: 13; size: many; D: NA; V: TRBV5-1; CDR3: CASSLVLYNEQFF; DNA: TGCGCCAGCAGCTTGGTATTATACAATGAGCAGTTCTTC
J: TRBJ2-5; length: 15; size: many; D: NA; V: TRBV10-3; CDR3: CAIAESTGYQETQYF; DNA: TGTGCCATTGCCGAATCGACAGGATACCAAGAGACCCAGTACTTC
J: TRBJ2-1; length: 13; size: NA; D: NA; V: TRBV28; CDR3: CASNYRSIDEQFF; DNA: TGTGCCAGCAACTATAGGAGCATAGATGAGCAGTTCTTC
J: TRBJ2-3; length: 16; size: NA; D: TRBD2; V: TRBV28; CDR3: CASSLSTSEYTDTQYF; DNA: TGTGCCAGCAGTTTATCAACTAGCGAATACACAGATACGCAGTATTTT
J: TRBJ1-4; length: 13; size: NA; D: TRBD1; V: TRBV7-8; CDR3: CASRGQGGEKLFF; DNA: TGTGCCAGCAGGGGACAGGGAGGTGAAAAACTGTTTTTT
J: TRBJ2-5; length: 16; size: many; D: NA; V: TRBV5-6; CDR3: CASSSPRALSVETQYF; DNA: TGTGCCAGCAGCTCGCCCCGGGCCCTAAGCGTGGAGACCCAGTACTTC
J: TRBJ2-2; length: 19; size: NA; D: TRBD2; V: TRBV11-2; CDR3: CASSLGGSRTSGTTGELFF; DNA: TGTGCCAGCAGCTTAGGGGGATCCCGGACTAGCGGAACCACCGGGGAGCTGTTTTTT
J: TRBJ1-3; length: 14; size: NA; D: NA; V: TRBV12-3/TRBV12-4; CDR3: CASSFWGLGNTIYF; DNA: TGTGCCAGCAGTTTCTGGGGCCTCGGAAACACCATATATTTT
J: TRBJ2-1; length: 12; size: many; D: NA; V: TRBV20-1; CDR3: CSASPDYNEQFF; DNA: TGCAGTGCTAGTCCGGACTACAATGAGCAGTTCTTC
J: TRBJ2-3; length: 15; size: many; D: TRBD2; V: TRBV20-1; CDR3: CSAWRTSGSTDTQYF; DNA: TGCAGTGCCTGGAGGACTAGCGGAAGCACAGATACGCAGTATTTT
J: TRBJ2-1; length: 19; size: few; D: TRBD2; V: TRBV20-1; CDR3: CSARDLERDGLAVGNEQFF; DNA: TGCAGTGCTAGAGATCTGGAGAGGGATGGCCTAGCGGTCGGGAATGAGCAGTTCTTC
J: TRBJ2-4; length: 15; size: many; D: TRBD1; V: TRBV20-1; CDR3: CSASRTGLAKNIQYF; DNA: TGCAGTGCTAGCAGGACAGGCTTAGCCAAAAACATTCAGTACTTC
J: TRBJ1-5; length: 13; size: few; D: NA; V: TRBV9; CDR3: CASSVSWEQPQHF; DNA: TGTGCCAGCAGCGTAAGCTGGGAGCAGCCCCAGCATTTT
J: TRBJ2-7; length: 17; size: NA; D: TRBD2; V: TRBV28; CDR3: CASSSSRGLAGAGEQYF; DNA: TGTGCCAGCAGTTCAAGCCGTGGCCTAGCGGGAGCTGGCGAGCAGTACTTC
J: TRBJ2-7; length: 14; size: many; D: NA; V: TRBV10-3; CDR3: CAISDLGSSYEQYF; DNA: TGTGCCATCAGTGATCTGGGGAGCTCCTACGAGCAGTACTTC
J: TRBJ2-1; length: 16; size: NA; D: TRBD2; V: TRBV12-3/TRBV12-4; CDR3: CASSSGAGVRYNEQFF; DNA: TGTGCCAGCAGTTCCGGAGCGGGAGTTCGGTACAATGAGCAGTTCTTC
J: TRBJ2-3; length: 18; size: NA; D: NA; V: TRBV12-3/TRBV12-4; CDR3: CAFSRPERGLNPTDTQYF; DNA: TGTGCCTTCTCCAGGCCCGAGAGGGGACTTAATCCCACAGATACGCAGTATTTT
J: TRBJ2-7; length: 15; size: many; D: TRBD1; V: TRBV5-1; CDR3: CASSTKGQGAYEQYF; DNA: TGCGCCAGCAGCACCAAGGGACAGGGAGCCTACGAGCAGTACTTC
J: TRBJ2-7; length: 14; size: few; D: NA; V: TRBV12-3/TRBV12-4; CDR3: CASSVTGAAYEQYF; DNA: TGTGCCAGCAGTGTTACCGGGGCCGCCTACGAGCAGTACTTC
J: TRBJ2-1; length: 15; size: few; D: NA; V: TRBV7-9; CDR3: CASSQGGGSYNEQFF; DNA: TGTGCCAGCAGCCAAGGGGGAGGCTCCTACAATGAGCAGTTCTTC
J: TRBJ2-3; length: 14; size: many; D: NA; V: TRBV27; CDR3: CASSSLGGADTQYF; DNA: TGTGCCAGCAGTTCACTAGGCGGGGCAGATACGCAGTATTTT
J: TRBJ1-1; length: 14; size: few; D: NA; V: TRBV6-1; CDR3: CASSEADRRTEAFF; DNA: TGTGCCAGCAGTGAAGCCGACAGACGAACGGAAGCTTTCTTT
J: TRBJ2-1; length: 17; size: NA; D: NA; V: TRBV7-9; CDR3: CASSPGSVVLVHNEQFF; DNA: TGTGCCAGCAGCCCCGGCTCCGTGGTGTTGGTGCACAATGAGCAGTTCTTC